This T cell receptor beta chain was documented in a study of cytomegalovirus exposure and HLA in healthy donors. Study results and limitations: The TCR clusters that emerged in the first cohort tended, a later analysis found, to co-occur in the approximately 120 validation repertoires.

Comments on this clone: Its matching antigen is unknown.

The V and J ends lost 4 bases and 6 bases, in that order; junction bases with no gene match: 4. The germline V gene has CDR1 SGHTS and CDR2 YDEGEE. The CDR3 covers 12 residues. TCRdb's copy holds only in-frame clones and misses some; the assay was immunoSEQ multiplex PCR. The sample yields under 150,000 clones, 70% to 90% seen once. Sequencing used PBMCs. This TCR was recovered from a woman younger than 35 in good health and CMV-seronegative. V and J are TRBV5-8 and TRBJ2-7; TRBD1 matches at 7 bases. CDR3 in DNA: TGTGCCAGCAGCCGACAGGGTTTCGAGCAGTACTTC. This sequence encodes CASSRQGFEQYF.